This TCR beta chain comes out of a study of blood T cell repertoires in COVID-19. Study details: Acute and convalescent COVID-19 samples came from the United States, Italy and Spain. The cDNA or gDNA used as material had been derived from T cells, B-cell-depleted T cells, or PBMCs.

Study processing details: Estimation of nucleated cell counts was performed using reference gene primer amplification. Sequencing used immunoSEQ multiplex PCR; TCRdb keeps in-frame clones, though not all of them. V and J calls and clone size are given by that table; D and trimming were obtained from the DNA. This sample has approximately 240,000 clones, with approximately 86% found just once. CDR1 and CDR2 (germline): MNHEY, SVGAGI. This CDR3 contains 13 residues. V lost 6 bases and J 2 bases, leaving 8 bases between the germline ends. The sample was peripheral blood. The clonotype comes from a human donor in a cohort sampled during active COVID-19. The gene calls are TRBV6-5 and TRBJ1-3; D not resolved. The CDR3 loop is CASRGDTGNTIYF. The CDR3 DNA reads as TGTGCCAGCAGGGGCGACACTGGAAACACCATATATTTT.